Listed here are 10 T cell receptor beta chains from one sample, sequenced in a study of cytomegalovirus exposure and HLA in healthy donors. The PCR had 60 Vbeta and 13 Jbeta primers. Produced via immunoSEQ multiplex PCR; TCRdb's table is partial and in-frame only. Its clone listing holds about 65,000 clones. The sequenced sample consisted of PBMCs. The origin of the receptors is a boy aged 10-17 years in good health and CMV-seronegative.

The rearrangement joins TRBV5-5 to TRBJ1-5; D is undetermined. From germline, CDR1 is SGHKS and CDR2 YYEKEE (reference sequence). Trimming removed 0 bases at V and 0 bases at J, with 10 bases between. The CDR3 sequence is 16 residues long. In DNA, the CDR3 is TGTGCCAGCAGCTTGGTGGCCGTCGATAGCAATCAGCCCCAGCATTTT. Its translation: CASSLVAVDSNQPQHF. The full variable domain, with the rest looked up from reference TRBV5-5 and TRBJ1-5, is DAGVTQSPTHLIKTRGQQVTLRCSPISGHKSVSWYQQVLGQGPQFIFQYYEKEERGRGNFPDRFSARQFPNYSSELNVNALLLGDSALYLCASSLVAVDSNQPQHFGDGTRLSIL.

V usage is TRBV30 and J usage is TRBJ1-1, with D unresolved. The ends were cut back, 1 base at V and 11 bases at J, with 8 bases in the middle. Germline CDR1 and CDR2: GTSNPN and SVGIG (reference sequence). CDR3 length equals 10 residues. The CDR3 coding sequence is TGTGCCTGGAGTGGAGGTGCGGCTTTCTTT. This codes for CAWSGGAAFF.

The chain couples TRBV30 to TRBJ2-3; maybe TRBD2 (6 bases). The germline V gene has CDR1 GTSNPN and CDR2 SVGIG (reference sequence). Trimming pared 5 bases from V and 0 bases from J, leaving 15 bases between. There are 15 residues in the CDR3. The CDR3: CAWGDWITSTDTQYF. The CDR3, as DNA: TGTGCCTGGGGGGACTGGATAACTAGCACAGATACGCAGTATTTT.

The chain recombines TRBV19 with TRBJ2-2, with TRBD1 matching over 9 bases. V lost 1 base to trimming and J lost 8 bases; unmatched junction nucleotides: 5. The CDR3 has 15 residues. CDR1 and CDR2 from the germline V gene are LNHDA and SQIVND (reference sequence). The CDR3 region is CASSIGGTGSGELFF. Here the CDR3 DNA reads TGTGCCAGTAGTATAGGAGGGACAGGGTCGGGGGAGCTGTTTTTT. The entire variable domain, with the rest obtained from reference TRBV19 and TRBJ2-2, is as follows: DGGITQSPKYLFRKEGQNVTLSCEQNLNHDAMYWYRQDPGQGLRLIYYSQIVNDFQKGDIAEGYSVSREKKESFPLTVTSAQKNPTAFYLCASSIGGTGSGELFFGEGSRLTVL.

The chain couples TRBV29-1 to TRBJ1-5; possibly TRBD1 for D (6 bases). V lost 6 bases to trimming and J lost 6 bases, with 15 bases between them. Germline CDR1 SQVTM, CDR2 ANQGSEA. CDR3 size: 13 residues. CDR3 nucleotide sequence: TGCAGCGTACGGGTAACGACAGGTCAGCCCCAGCATTTT. As protein: CSVRVTTGQPQHF.

This chain links TRBV14 with TRBJ1-2, with a possible D match to TRBD1 (5 bases). Per the germline V gene, CDR1 is SGHDN and CDR2 is FVKESK. This CDR3 region has 14 residues. V lost 4 bases and J 6 bases, leaving 15 bases between the germline ends. The CDR3 region is CASSPLMGLHGYTF. The CDR3 nucleotides are TGTGCCAGCAGCCCTCTTATGGGACTCCATGGCTACACCTTC.

The rearrangement links TRBV19 to TRBJ1-5; 9 bases line up with TRBD1. The CDR3 spans 18 residues. The germline gives CDR1 LNHDA, CDR2 SQIVND (reference sequence). The V gene end was trimmed by 6 bases and the J gene end by 7 bases; junction bases not matched to a gene: 19. This CDR3 reads CASRRWTNGTGTLQPQHF. In DNA, the CDR3 is TGTGCCAGTAGAAGATGGACCAATGGGACAGGGACACTGCAGCCCCAGCATTTT.

This chain connects TRBV6-1 to TRBJ2-3; no definite D call. This CDR3 comprises 12 residues. Trimming pared 3 bases from V and 2 bases from J, leaving 3 bases between. Germline-derived CDR1 and CDR2 are MNHNS and SASEGT. The CDR3 loop is CASSDYTDTQYF. The CDR3 coding sequence is TGTGCCAGCAGTGATTACACAGATACGCAGTATTTT.

The chain links TRBV6-1 to TRBJ1-5; 7 bases agree with TRBD1. Germline V lookup: CDR1 MNHNS, CDR2 SASEGT. The V segment lost 6 bases and the J segment 7 bases; nucleotides outside the gene matches: 9. The CDR3 is made up of 14 amino acids. This chain's CDR3 is CASRRQGGGQPQHF. CDR3 coding DNA: TGTGCCAGCAGGCGACAGGGTGGGGGCCAGCCCCAGCATTTT.

The chain uses TRBV4-3 and TRBJ2-7; 10 positions match TRBD1. Per the germline V gene, CDR1 is LGHNA and CDR2 is YSLEER. With V trimmed by 1 base and J by 4 bases, 4 bases remained unmatched. This CDR3 is built from 15 residues. Here the CDR3 DNA reads TGCGCCAGCAGCCAAGCACGACAGGGGGCTTACGAGCAGTACTTC. It yields the protein CASSQARQGAYEQYF.